These T cell receptor beta chains were read from a single sample in a study of T cells in Graves' hyperthyroidism and ophthalmopathy. TCRdb called the multiplex PCR reads again in MiXCR, with one record for every CDR3 protein. The data contain approximately 560,000 distinct CDR3 sequences, about 45% of them singletons. The sample was peripheral blood or thyroid tissue (not recorded which). The receptors were gathered from a woman aged 18-35 years with Graves' hyperthyroidism. CDR3s include the opening cysteine and the closing phenylalanine or tryptophan. A D gene is named only where the DNA matches it firmly.

d_call,v_call,j_call,cdr3_aa
TRBD1,TRBV15,TRBJ2-7,CAASTTDRSSYEQYF
.,TRBV10-3,TRBJ1-3,CASSLTWSSGNTIYF
TRBD1,TRBV6-1,TRBJ1-1,CASRGTGGIGTEAFF
.,TRBV10-3,TRBJ1-1,CAIRGVEQANTEAFF
.,TRBV7-2,TRBJ1-1,CASSPSSGAHTEAFF
.,TRBV13,TRBJ1-3,CASSVRDTSNTIYF
.,TRBV25-1,TRBJ2-2,CASSYSSAQTGELFF
.,TRBV10-3,TRBJ1-5,CAIKADRNQPQHF
.,TRBV2,TRBJ2-2,CASSESKTGWNTGELFF
.,TRBV10-3,TRBJ1-2,CAISDTPNYGYTF